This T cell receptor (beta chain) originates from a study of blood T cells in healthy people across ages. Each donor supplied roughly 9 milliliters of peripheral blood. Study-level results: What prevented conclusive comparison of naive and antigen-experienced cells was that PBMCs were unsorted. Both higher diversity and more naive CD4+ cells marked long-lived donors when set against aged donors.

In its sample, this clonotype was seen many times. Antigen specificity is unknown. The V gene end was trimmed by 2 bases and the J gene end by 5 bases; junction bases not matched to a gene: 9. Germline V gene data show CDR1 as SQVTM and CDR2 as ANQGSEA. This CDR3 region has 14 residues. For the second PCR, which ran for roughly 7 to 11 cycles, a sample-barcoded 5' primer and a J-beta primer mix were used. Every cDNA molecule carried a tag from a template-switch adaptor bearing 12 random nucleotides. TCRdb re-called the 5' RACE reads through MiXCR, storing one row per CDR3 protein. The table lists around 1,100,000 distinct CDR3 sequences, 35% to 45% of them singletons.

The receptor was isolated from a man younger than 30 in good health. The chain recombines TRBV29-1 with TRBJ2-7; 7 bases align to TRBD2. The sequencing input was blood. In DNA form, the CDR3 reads TGCAGCGTTGAAATCTTCGGGACTAACAACGAGCAGTACTTC. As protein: CSVEIFGTNNEQYF.